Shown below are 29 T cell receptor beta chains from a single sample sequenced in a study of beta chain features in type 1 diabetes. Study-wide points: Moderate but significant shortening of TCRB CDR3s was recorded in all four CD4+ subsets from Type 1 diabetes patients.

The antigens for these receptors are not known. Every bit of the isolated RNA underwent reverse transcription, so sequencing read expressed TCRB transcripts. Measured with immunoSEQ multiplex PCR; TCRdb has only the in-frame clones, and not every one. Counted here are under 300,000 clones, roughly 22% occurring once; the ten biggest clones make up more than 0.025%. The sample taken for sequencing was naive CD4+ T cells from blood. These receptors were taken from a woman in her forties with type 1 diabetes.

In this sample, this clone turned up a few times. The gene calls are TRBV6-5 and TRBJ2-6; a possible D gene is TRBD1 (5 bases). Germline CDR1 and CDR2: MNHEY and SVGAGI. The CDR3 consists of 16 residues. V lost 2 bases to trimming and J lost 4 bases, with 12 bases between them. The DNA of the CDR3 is TGTGCCAGCAGTTACGTAAGGGGCTCCGGGGCCAACGTCCTGACTTTC. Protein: CASSYVRGSGANVLTF.

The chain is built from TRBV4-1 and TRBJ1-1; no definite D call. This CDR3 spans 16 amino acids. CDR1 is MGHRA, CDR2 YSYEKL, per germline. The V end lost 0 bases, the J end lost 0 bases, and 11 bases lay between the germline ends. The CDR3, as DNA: TGCGCCAGCAGCCAAGATGGTCCTAACTTGAACACTGAAGCTTTCTTT. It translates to CASSQDGPNLNTEAFF.

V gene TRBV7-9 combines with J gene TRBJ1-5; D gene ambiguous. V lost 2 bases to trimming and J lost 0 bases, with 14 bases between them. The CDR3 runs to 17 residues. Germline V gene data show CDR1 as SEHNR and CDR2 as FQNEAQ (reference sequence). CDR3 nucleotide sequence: TGTGCCAGCAGCTTACAGTCGCACACAGATAGCAATCAGCCCCAGCATTTT. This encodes CASSLQSHTDSNQPQHF. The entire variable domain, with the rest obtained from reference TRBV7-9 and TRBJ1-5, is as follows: DTGVSQNPRHKITKRGQNVTFRCDPISEHNRLYWYRQTLGQGPEFLTYFQNEAQLEKSRLLSDRFSAERPKGSFSTLEIQRTEQGDSAMYLCASSLQSHTDSNQPQHFGDGTRLSIL.

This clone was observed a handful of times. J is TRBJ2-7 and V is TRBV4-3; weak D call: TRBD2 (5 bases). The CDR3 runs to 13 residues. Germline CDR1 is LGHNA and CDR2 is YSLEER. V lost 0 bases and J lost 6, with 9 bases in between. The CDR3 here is CASSQDRGFEQYF. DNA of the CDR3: TGCGCCAGCAGCCAAGATCGAGGGTTCGAGCAGTACTTC.

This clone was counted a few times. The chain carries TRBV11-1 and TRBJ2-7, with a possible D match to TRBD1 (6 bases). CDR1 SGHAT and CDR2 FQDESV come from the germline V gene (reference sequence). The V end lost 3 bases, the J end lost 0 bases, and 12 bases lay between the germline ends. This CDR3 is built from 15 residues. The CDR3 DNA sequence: TGTGCCAGCAGCTTGGTGGGACATATCTCCTACGAGCAGTACTTC. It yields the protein CASSLVGHISYEQYF. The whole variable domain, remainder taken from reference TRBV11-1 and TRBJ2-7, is EAEVAQSPRYKITEKSQAVAFWCDPISGHATLYWYRQILGQGPELLVQFQDESVVDDSQLPKDRFSAERLKGVDSTLKIQPAELGDSAMYLCASSLVGHISYEQYFGPGTRLTVT.

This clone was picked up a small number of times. The CDR3 protein is CAAGGPAKNIQYF. The CDR3 DNA is TGTGCCGCCGGAGGGCCGGCCAAAAACATTCAGTACTTC. The V call is TRBV10-3, the J call TRBJ2-4; weak D call: TRBD2 (6 bases). Germline V gives CDR1 ENHRY, CDR2 SYGVKD. V was clipped by 11 bases and J by 1 base, with 12 bases between them. The CDR3 extends over 13 amino acids.

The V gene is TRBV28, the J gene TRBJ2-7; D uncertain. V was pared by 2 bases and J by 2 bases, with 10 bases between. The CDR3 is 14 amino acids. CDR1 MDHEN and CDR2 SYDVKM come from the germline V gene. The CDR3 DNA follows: TGTGCCAGCAGTTTAGCAACAGCCACCTACGAGCAGTACTTC. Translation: CASSLATATYEQYF.

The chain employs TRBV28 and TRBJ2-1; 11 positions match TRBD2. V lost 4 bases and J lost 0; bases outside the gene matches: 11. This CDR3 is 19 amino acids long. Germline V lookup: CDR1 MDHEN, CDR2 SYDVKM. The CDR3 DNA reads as TGTGCCAGCAGTTCCTCAGGACTAGCGGGTGCCCACTCCTACAATGAGCAGTTCTTC. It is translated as CASSSSGLAGAHSYNEQFF.

The DNA for the CDR3 is TGCGCCAGCAGCGCGCTTCAGGGGGCAGAGACCCAGTACTTC. Translating it yields CASSALQGAETQYF. The chain has TRBV5-1 and TRBJ2-5; 8 bases fit TRBD1. Trimming took 4 bases from V and 4 from J; bases not matched to a gene: 6. The length of the CDR3 is 14 residues. CDR1 SGHRS and CDR2 YFSETQ come from the germline V gene.

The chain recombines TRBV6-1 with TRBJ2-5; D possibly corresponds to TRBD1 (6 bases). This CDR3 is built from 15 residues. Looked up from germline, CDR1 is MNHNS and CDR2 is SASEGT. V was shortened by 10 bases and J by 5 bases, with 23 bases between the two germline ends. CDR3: CATLFRDRPRETQYF. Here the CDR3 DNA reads TGTGCCACCCTCTTTAGAGACAGGCCCCGCGAGACCCAGTACTTC.

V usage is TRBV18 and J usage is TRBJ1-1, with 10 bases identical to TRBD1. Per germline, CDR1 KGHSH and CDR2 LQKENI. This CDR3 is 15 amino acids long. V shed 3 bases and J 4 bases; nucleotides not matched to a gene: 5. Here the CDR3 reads CASSPEDRGATEAFF. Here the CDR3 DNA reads TGTGCCAGCTCACCTGAGGACAGGGGGGCCACTGAAGCTTTCTTT.

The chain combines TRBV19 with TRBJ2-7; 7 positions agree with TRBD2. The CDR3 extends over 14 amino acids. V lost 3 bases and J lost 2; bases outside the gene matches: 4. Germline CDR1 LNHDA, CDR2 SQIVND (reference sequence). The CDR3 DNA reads TGTGCCAGTAGTATTCTTGGGGGGGCCTACGAGCAGTACTTC. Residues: CASSILGGAYEQYF.

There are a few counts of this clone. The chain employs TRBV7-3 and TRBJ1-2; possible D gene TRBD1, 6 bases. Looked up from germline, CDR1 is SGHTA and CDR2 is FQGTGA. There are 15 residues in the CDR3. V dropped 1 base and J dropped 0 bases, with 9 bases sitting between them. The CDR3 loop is CASSLNGGPNYGYTF. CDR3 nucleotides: TGTGCCAGCAGCTTAAACGGGGGGCCTAACTATGGCTACACCTTC.

CDR3 in amino acids: CASSVGWANQPQHF. Written as DNA, the CDR3 is TGTGCCAGCAGCGTAGGATGGGCTAATCAGCCCCAGCATTTT. The chain employs TRBV9 and TRBJ1-5; no definite D call. V was cut by 0 bases and J by 4 bases, with 8 bases left in between. The V gene's germline CDR1 is SGDLS and CDR2 YYNGEE. This CDR3 is built from 14 residues.

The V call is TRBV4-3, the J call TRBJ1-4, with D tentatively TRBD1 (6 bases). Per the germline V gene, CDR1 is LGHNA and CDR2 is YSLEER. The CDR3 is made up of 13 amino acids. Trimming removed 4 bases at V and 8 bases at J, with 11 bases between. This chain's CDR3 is CASSPRGGEKLFF. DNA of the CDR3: TGCGCCAGCAGCCCCAGGGGTGGAGAAAAACTGTTTTTT.

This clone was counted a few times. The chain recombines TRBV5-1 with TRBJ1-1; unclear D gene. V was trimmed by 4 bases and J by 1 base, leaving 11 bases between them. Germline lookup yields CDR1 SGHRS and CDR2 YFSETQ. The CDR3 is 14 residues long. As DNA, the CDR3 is TGCGCCAGCAGCGTAACAGAGCAGAACACTGAAGCTTTCTTT. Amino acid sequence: CASSVTEQNTEAFF.

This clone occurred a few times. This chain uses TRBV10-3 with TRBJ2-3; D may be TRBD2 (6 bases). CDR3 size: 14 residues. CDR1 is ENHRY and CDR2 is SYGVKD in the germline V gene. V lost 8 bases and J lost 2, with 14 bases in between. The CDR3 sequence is CAISGDQATDTQYF. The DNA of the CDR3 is TGTGCCATCTCGGGGGACCAAGCCACAGATACGCAGTATTTT.

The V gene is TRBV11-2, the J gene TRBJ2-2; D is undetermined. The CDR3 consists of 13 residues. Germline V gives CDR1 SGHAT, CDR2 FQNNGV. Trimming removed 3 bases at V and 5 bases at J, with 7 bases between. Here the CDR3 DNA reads TGTGCCAGCAGCTTTAGGCGGACCGGGGAGCTGTTTTTT. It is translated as CASSFRRTGELFF.

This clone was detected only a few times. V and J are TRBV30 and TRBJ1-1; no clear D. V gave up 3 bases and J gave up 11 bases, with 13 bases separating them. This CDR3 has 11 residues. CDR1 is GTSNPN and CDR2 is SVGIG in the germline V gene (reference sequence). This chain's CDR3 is CAWRLEPGAFF. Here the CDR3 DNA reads TGTGCCTGGAGGCTCGAACCCGGGGCTTTCTTT.

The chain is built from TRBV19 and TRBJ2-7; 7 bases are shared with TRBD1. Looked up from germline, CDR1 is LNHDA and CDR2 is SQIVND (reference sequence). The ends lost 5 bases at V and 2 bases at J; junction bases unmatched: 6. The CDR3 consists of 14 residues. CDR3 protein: CASSSRDSPYEQYF. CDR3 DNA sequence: TGTGCCAGTAGTTCCCGGGACAGTCCCTACGAGCAGTACTTC.

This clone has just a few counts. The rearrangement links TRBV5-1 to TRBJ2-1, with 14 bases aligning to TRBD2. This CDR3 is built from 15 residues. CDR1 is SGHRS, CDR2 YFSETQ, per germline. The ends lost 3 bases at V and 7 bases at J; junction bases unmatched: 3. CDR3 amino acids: CASSSGTSGSNEQFF. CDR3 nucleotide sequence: TGCGCCAGCAGCTCTGGGACTAGCGGGAGTAATGAGCAGTTCTTC.

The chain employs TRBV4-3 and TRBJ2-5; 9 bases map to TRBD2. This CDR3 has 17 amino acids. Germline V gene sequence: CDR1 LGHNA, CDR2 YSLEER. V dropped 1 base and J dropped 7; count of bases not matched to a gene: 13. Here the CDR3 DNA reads TGCGCCAGCAGCCAAGGAGATAGCGGGGGATATCGGGGGACCCAGTACTTC. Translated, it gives CASSQGDSGGYRGTQYF.

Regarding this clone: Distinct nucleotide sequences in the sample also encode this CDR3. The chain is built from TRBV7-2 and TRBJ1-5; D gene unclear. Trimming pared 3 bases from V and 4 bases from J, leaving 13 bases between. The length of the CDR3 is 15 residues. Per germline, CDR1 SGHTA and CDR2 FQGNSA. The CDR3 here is CASSLVAGSNQPQHF. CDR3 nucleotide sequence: TGTGCCAGCAGCTTGGTGGCGGGGTCTAATCAGCCCCAGCATTTT. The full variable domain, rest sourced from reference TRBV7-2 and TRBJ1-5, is GAGVSQSPSNKVTEKGKDVELRCDPISGHTALYWYRQSLGQGLEFLIYFQGNSAPDKSGLPSDRFSAERTGGSVSTLTIQRTQQEDSAVYLCASSLVAGSNQPQHFGDGTRLSIL.

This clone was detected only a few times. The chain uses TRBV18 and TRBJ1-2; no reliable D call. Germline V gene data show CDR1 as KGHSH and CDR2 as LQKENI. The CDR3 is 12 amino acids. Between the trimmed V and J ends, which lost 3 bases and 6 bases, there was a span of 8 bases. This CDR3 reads CASSPLRDGYTF. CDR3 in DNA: TGTGCCAGCTCACCGTTGAGGGATGGCTACACCTTC. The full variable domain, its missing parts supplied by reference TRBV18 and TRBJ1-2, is NAGVMQNPRHLVRRRGQEARLRCSPMKGHSHVYWYRQLPEEGLKFMVYLQKENIIDESGMPKERFSAEFPKEGPSILRIQQVVRGDSAAYFCASSPLRDGYTFGSGTRLTVV.

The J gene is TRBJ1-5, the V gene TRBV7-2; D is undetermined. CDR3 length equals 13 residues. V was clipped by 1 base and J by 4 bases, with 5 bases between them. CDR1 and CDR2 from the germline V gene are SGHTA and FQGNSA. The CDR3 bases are TGTGCCAGCAGCTTAGAAGCTAATCAGCCCCAGCATTTT. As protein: CASSLEANQPQHF.

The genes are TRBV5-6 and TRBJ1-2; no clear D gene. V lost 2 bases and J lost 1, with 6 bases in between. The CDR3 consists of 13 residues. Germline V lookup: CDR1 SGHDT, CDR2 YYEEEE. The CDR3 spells CASSFGVNYGYTF. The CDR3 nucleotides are TGTGCCAGCAGCTTCGGAGTTAACTATGGCTACACCTTC. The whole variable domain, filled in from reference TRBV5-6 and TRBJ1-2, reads DAGVTQSPTHLIKTRGQQVTLRCSPKSGHDTVSWYQQALGQGPQFIFQYYEEEERQRGNFPDRFSGHQFPNYSSELNVNALLLGDSALYLCASSFGVNYGYTFGSGTRLTVV.

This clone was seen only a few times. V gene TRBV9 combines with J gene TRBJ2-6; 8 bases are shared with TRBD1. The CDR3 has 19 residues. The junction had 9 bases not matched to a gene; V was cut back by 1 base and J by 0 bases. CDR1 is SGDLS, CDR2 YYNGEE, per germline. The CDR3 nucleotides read TGTGCCAGCAGCGTACCATTACAGGGGGACGACTCTGGGGCCAACGTCCTGACTTTC. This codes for CASSVPLQGDDSGANVLTF.

CDR3 region: CASSVGTGNQPQHF. CDR3 in DNA: TGTGCCAGCAGTGTCGGGACAGGCAATCAGCCCCAGCATTTT. This chain links TRBV28 with TRBJ1-5; 7 positions match TRBD1. J lost 2 bases, V lost 5 bases, and 3 bases had no gene match. Germline V lookup: CDR1 MDHEN, CDR2 SYDVKM. The CDR3 runs to 14 residues.

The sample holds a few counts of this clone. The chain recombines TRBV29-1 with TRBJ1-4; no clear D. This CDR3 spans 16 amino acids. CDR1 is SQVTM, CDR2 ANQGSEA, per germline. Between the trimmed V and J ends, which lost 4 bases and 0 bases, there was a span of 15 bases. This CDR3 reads CSVGSGPIATNEKLFF. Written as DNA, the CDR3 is TGCAGCGTTGGTTCAGGTCCCATTGCAACTAATGAAAAACTGTTTTTT.